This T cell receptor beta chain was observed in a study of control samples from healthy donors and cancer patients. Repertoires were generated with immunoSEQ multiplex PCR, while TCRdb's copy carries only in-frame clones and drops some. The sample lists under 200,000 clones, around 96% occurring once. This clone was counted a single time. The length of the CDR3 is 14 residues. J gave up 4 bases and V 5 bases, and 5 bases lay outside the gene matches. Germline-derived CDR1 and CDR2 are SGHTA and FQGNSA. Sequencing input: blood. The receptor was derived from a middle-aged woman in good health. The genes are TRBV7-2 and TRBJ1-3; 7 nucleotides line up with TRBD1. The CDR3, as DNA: TGTGCCAGCAGCCGGACAGGAGTAGGAAACACCATATATTTT. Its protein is CASSRTGVGNTIYF.